This T cell receptor (beta chain) came from a study of T cell repertoires in cytomegalovirus infection. The overall study: The study used recently identified HLA-C-restricted and well-studied HLA-B-restricted CMV epitopes. An indication of both CMV infection and matching HLA type came from public TCR beta signatures.

The study, taken as a whole, reports: Predominance within the ex vivo response was attributable to HLA-C-restricted CMV-specific TCR beta clonotypes. The cumulative frequency of public TCR beta families distinguished individuals who carried CMV together with the relevant HLA.

TCRdb reanalysed the reads using MiXCR and keeps one entry per CDR3 protein. The profile shows about 920,000 distinct CDR3 sequences, around 29% of them singletons. There are many counts of this clonotype. No antigen is known for it. V lost 5 bases and J 5 bases, leaving 19 bases between the germline ends. CDR3 length: 15 amino acids. The V gene's germline CDR1 is SGHVS and CDR2 FQNEAQ. The chain links TRBV7-8 to TRBJ2-7, with D possibly TRBD2 on 6 matching bases. The receptor comes from a human donor in good health (CMV status not recorded). Some clones in this sample may be carry-over from other donors' samples. This specimen was cultured CD8+ T cells from PBMCs, taken from culture after CMV antigen stimulation. The CDR3 DNA follows: TGTGCCAGCAGCCCTCGGGACCCCGGAGGGCACGAGCAGTACGTC. It specifies CASSPRDPGGHEQYV.